This T cell receptor beta chain emerged from a study of T cell responses to AZD1222 COVID-19 vaccine. Study background: Pooling was applied to second doses at about 4 or about 12 weeks.

Comment on this clone: Its antigen is undetermined.

Sequencing was performed with immunoSEQ multiplex PCR; in TCRdb, only in-frame clones are kept and a portion is missing. The profile covers 200,000 or so clones, with 90% to 95% appearing a single time and 7.5% to 10% taken by the ten largest. This CDR3 spans 12 amino acids. Trimming took off 0 bases at V and 7 bases at J, with 7 bases between the two ends. Germline CDR1 reads GTSNPN; CDR2 reads SVGIG (reference sequence). Study results and limitations: White British donors predominated, females outnumbered males, and clonal diversity was possibly underestimated.

The TCR originated in an adult in good health. Sample: peripheral blood, taken on day 0 of AZD1222 vaccination. The chain couples TRBV30 to TRBJ2-1; possibly TRBD2 for D (5 bases). DNA of the CDR3: TGTGCCTGGAGTGTTGGGGAGAATGAGCAGTTCTTC. Amino acid sequence: CAWSVGENEQFF.